Listed below are T cell receptor beta chains from one sample, sequenced in a study of OX40 agonist ivuxolimab in advanced cancers. TCRdb's copy holds only in-frame clones and misses some; the assay was immunoSEQ multiplex PCR. The sample lists roughly 92,000 clones, more than 90% occurring once. Sequencing was performed on CD4+ or CD8+ T cells sorted from blood, taken in a trial of the OX40 agonist ivuxolimab. The receptors stem from an adult with an advanced solid tumor such as melanoma, head and neck, liver or kidney cancer. Each CDR3 is given with its conserved first and last residue. The D gene is left open where the match is weak. Size is stated for part of the rows, as once, few or many counts, or as a class when the clone is expanded.

d_gene	abundance	v_gene	len	j_gene	CDR3nt	CDR3aa
TRBD1	-	TRBV27	17	TRBJ1-5	TGTGCCAGCAGTTTAGCGAGAGGACAGGGCGGCAATCAGCCCCAGCATTTT	CASSLARGQGGNQPQHF
-	few	TRBV7-2	13	TRBJ2-7	TGTGCCAGTCGATTAAGGGGTTTCTACGAGCAGTACTTC	CASRLRGFYEQYF
-	-	TRBV9	12	TRBJ2-2	TGTGCCAGCAGCGCGGGGCCCGGGGAGCTGTTTTTT	CASSAGPGELFF
-	-	TRBV5-1	16	TRBJ2-3	TGCGCCAGCGCCCTGAGGGGGGGGGCCAGAACAGATACGCAGTATTTT	CASALRGGARTDTQYF
-	-	TRBV6-1	16	TRBJ1-2	TGTGCCAGCAGTGAAAGGGGGACACTCCCTAACTATGGCTACACCTTC	CASSERGTLPNYGYTF
TRBD2	-	TRBV30	14	TRBJ2-1	TGTGCCTGGCGAAGCGGGGGACCCTACAATGAGCAGTTCTTC	CAWRSGGPYNEQFF
-	-	TRBV27	14	TRBJ1-2	TGTGCCAGCAGTTTCAGTCGAGGGGGCTATGGCTACACCTTC	CASSFSRGGYGYTF
-	-	TRBV6-5	14	TRBJ1-4	TGTGCCAGCAGTAAAAGGTCACTAGATGAAAAACTGTTTTTT	CASSKRSLDEKLFF
-	-	TRBV21-1	20	TRBJ2-4	TGTGCCAGCAGCAAGAGGTCCGGGACAGGGGGTGGGAGACCAAAAAACATTCAGTACTTC	CASSKRSGTGGGRPKNIQYF
-	once	TRBV11-2	15	TRBJ1-3	TGTGCCAGCAGCTTAGGAGCAGGAGGCGGAAACACCATATATTTT	CASSLGAGGGNTIYF
TRBD2	-	TRBV27	13	TRBJ2-2	TGTGCCAGCAGTTTCGGGGGGGCCGGGGAGCTGTTTTTT	CASSFGGAGELFF
-	-	TRBV5-6	13	TRBJ1-5	TGTGCCAGCAGCCTAGGGGCCGGTCAGCCCCAGCATTTT	CASSLGAGQPQHF
-	once	TRBV11-3	14	TRBJ2-1	TGTGCCAGCAGCTTAGGGGGGGTAGGTAATGAGCAGTTCTTC	CASSLGGVGNEQFF
TRBD1	-	TRBV19	15	TRBJ1-2	TGTGCCAGTAGTACCCGGGACAGGCCTTTCTATGGCTACACCTTC	CASSTRDRPFYGYTF
TRBD2	-	TRBV27	16	TRBJ2-5	TGTGCCAGCAGGGAAACTAGCGGGAGGGCCCGGGAGACCCAGTACTTC	CASRETSGRARETQYF
-	-	TRBV4-1	14	TRBJ1-1	TGCGCCAGCAGCCAAGTCGGGCAGAGCACTGAAGCTTTCTTT	CASSQVGQSTEAFF
TRBD2	-	TRBV27	15	TRBJ2-1	TGTGCCAGCAGTTTAATGGGCGGGAGGGCAGGTGAGCAGTTCTTC	CASSLMGGRAGEQFF
-	-	TRBV4-1	14	TRBJ2-7	TGCGCCAGCAGCCAAGAACAGGCAGCCTACGAGCAGTACTTC	CASSQEQAAYEQYF
TRBD2	-	TRBV27	16	TRBJ2-6	TGTGCCAGCAGTTTACTAGCGGGGTCCGGGGCCAACGTCCTGACTTTC	CASSLLAGSGANVLTF
TRBD1	-	TRBV6-5	14	TRBJ2-5	TGTGCCAGCAGTTTGGGACAGGGGGATGAGACCCAGTACTTC	CASSLGQGDETQYF
TRBD2	once	TRBV2	16	TRBJ2-2	TGTGCCAGCAGTGAAAAACCAGCGGGAGGAGGCGGGGAGCTGTTTTTT	CASSEKPAGGGGELFF
-	-	TRBV15	15	TRBJ2-7	TGTGCCACCAGCAGAGAGCGACGGGCAGGAGACGAGCAGTACTTC	CATSRERRAGDEQYF
-	-	TRBV7-6	15	TRBJ2-5	TGTGCCAGCAGCTCCAACGCGGGGCTCCAAGAAACCCAGTACTTC	CASSSNAGLQETQYF
-	-	TRBV7-6	12	TRBJ1-4	TGTGCCAGCAGCTTAGTTGATGAAAAACTGTTTTTT	CASSLVDEKLFF
TRBD1	-	TRBV29-1	13	TRBJ1-2	TGCAGCGTTGCGAGGGGGCTAGAGGGTGGCTACACCTTC	CSVARGLEGGYTF
-	-	TRBV13	15	TRBJ2-1	TGTGCCAGCAGCCGCCAGCGCGGTCCCTACAATGAGCAGTTCTTC	CASSRQRGPYNEQFF
-	-	TRBV27	14	TRBJ1-2	TGTGCCAGCAGTTTATCCCTGGGAGTAGATGGCTACACCTTC	CASSLSLGVDGYTF
-	-	TRBV27	15	TRBJ2-3	TGTGCCAGCATGGGGGTCGGGGCTAGGGGAGATACGCAGTATTTT	CASMGVGARGDTQYF
TRBD2	-	TRBV6-5	15	TRBJ2-5	TGTGCCAGCAGTTACGTCCCGGGAGGGGAAGAGACCCAGTACTTC	CASSYVPGGEETQYF
-	once	TRBV7-3	14	TRBJ2-3	TGTGCCAGCAGCTTATTGGGTTACCCAGATACGCAGTATTTT	CASSLLGYPDTQYF
-	-	TRBV30	14	TRBJ1-5	TGTGCCTGGAGTGGCTCGGGGAGCGGTCAGCCCCAGCATTTT	CAWSGSGSGQPQHF
TRBD1	-	TRBV5-4	15	TRBJ1-2	TGTGCCAGCAGCTTAGGGGTCGACAGGGGGAATGGCTACACCTTC	CASSLGVDRGNGYTF
TRBD2	-	TRBV5-6	14	TRBJ2-1	TGTGCCAGCAGCTTCCCGACGGGGGGGCCCCAACAGTTCTTC	CASSFPTGGPQQFF
TRBD1	-	TRBV27	15	TRBJ2-7	TGTGCCAGCAAGCGATCCGGGACAGGGAGAGTAGAGCAGTACTTC	CASKRSGTGRVEQYF
-	-	TRBV12-5	11	TRBJ2-7	TGTGCTAGTGGTTTCGACTACGAGCAGTACTTC	CASGFDYEQYF
TRBD2	few	TRBV10-1	15	TRBJ2-2	TGCGCCAGCGGTTCTAGCGGGACCAACACCGGGGAGCTGTTTTTT	CASGSSGTNTGELFF
-	-	TRBV4-1	15	TRBJ2-1	TGCGCCAGCAGGCTGGGGGGAAGATTTAACAATGAGCAGTTCTTC	CASRLGGRFNNEQFF
-	-	TRBV7-9	15	TRBJ2-1	TGTGCCAGCAGCTTCGGAGGGGGTCCCTACAATGAGCAGTTCTTC	CASSFGGGPYNEQFF
-	-	TRBV4-1	16	TRBJ2-1	TGCGCCAGCACTATAGGGATTCTTAGCTCCTACAATGAGCAGTTCTTC	CASTIGILSSYNEQFF
-	-	TRBV4-1	13	TRBJ1-1	TGCGCCAGCAGCCAAGGGGTTTCATCTGAAGCTTTCTTT	CASSQGVSSEAFF
-	-	TRBV7-9	16	TRBJ2-3	TGTGCCAGCAGCCGAGATAATACGTTTAGGACAGATACGCAGTATTTT	CASSRDNTFRTDTQYF
TRBD2	few	TRBV7-7	12	TRBJ2-1	TGTGCCAGCAGCTTCCCTAGCGGGGAGCAGTTCTTC	CASSFPSGEQFF
-	-	TRBV6-4	14	TRBJ2-1	TGTGCCAGCAGTGTGGTGGGCTTTGACAATGAGCAGTTCTTC	CASSVVGFDNEQFF
TRBD1	-	TRBV13	14	TRBJ1-3	TGTGCCAGCAGCTCTCCAGGGGGCGGAAACACCATATATTTT	CASSSPGGGNTIYF
-	-	TRBV6-6	15	TRBJ2-7	TGTGCCAGCAGTTCACCATCGGACGGAGCCTACGAGCAGTACTTC	CASSSPSDGAYEQYF
-	-	TRBV29-1	10	TRBJ1-1	TGCAGCGTGGGGGGGACGGAAGCTTTCTTT	CSVGGTEAFF
-	few	TRBV27	13	TRBJ1-6	TGTGCCAGCAGTTTGGGACGAAATTCACCCCTCCACTTT	CASSLGRNSPLHF
-	few	TRBV6-6	12	TRBJ2-7	TGTGCCAGCAGTTACTCAGCATACGAGCAGTACTTC	CASSYSAYEQYF
-	-	TRBV11-2	14	TRBJ1-1	TGTGCCAGCAGCCCCAATAGCATGAACACTGAAGCTTTCTTT	CASSPNSMNTEAFF
-	few	TRBV10-2	12	TRBJ1-1	TGCGCCAGCAGTGACAGGAACACTGAAGCTTTCTTT	CASSDRNTEAFF
-	-	TRBV11-2	13	TRBJ2-5	TGTGCCAGCAGCTTACCAGGGGATGAGACCCAGTACTTC	CASSLPGDETQYF
-	-	TRBV10-3	12	TRBJ1-1	TGTGCCATCAGTGAGTCGGCCAGGGAAGCTTTCTTT	CAISESAREAFF
TRBD1	-	TRBV2	13	TRBJ2-3	TGTGCCGCCAAGGGGGCTATCACAGATACGCAGTATTTT	CAAKGAITDTQYF